This entry lists 31 T cell receptor beta chains sequenced from one sample in a study of blood T cell repertoires in COVID-19. Sequencing used immunoSEQ multiplex PCR; TCRdb keeps in-frame clones, though not all of them. Among 350,000 to 450,000 clones listed, roughly nine tenths were seen once. The sequenced sample consisted of PBMCs or T cells enriched from blood (not recorded which). The receptors shown here come from a woman in her 30s who had recovered from COVID-19.

The chain has TRBV7-3 and TRBJ2-3, with D perhaps TRBD1 (5 bases). This CDR3 contains 15 residues. The germline gives CDR1 SGHTA, CDR2 FQGTGA. Trimming took off 0 bases at V and 2 bases at J, with 9 bases between the two ends. CDR3 bases: TGTGCCAGCAGCTTAACTGGGGCACACACAGATACGCAGTATTTT. It codes for CASSLTGAHTDTQYF.

The CDR3 region is CASTHPGRLAGGSTDTQYF. CDR3 sequence (DNA): TGTGCCAGCACCCATCCTGGCCGACTAGCGGGAGGGAGCACAGATACGCAGTATTTT. The V and J genes are TRBV7-9 and TRBJ2-3; TRBD2 agrees at 14 bases. The CDR3 has 19 amino acids. Trimming took 7 bases from V and 0 from J; bases not matched to a gene: 12. Per germline, CDR1 SEHNR and CDR2 FQNEAQ (reference sequence). Based on the CDR3 plus reference TRBV7-9 and TRBJ2-3, the full variable domain is DTGVSQNPRHKITKRGQNVTFRCDPISEHNRLYWYRQTLGQGPEFLTYFQNEAQLEKSRLLSDRFSAERPKGSFSTLEIQRTEQGDSAMYLCASTHPGRLAGGSTDTQYFGPGTRLTVL.

This rearrangement joins TRBV7-2 to TRBJ2-7; 7 nucleotides align to TRBD1. This CDR3 contains 14 residues. CDR1 and CDR2 from the germline V gene are SGHTA and FQGNSA. V lost 5 bases to trimming and J lost 2 bases; unmatched junction nucleotides: 6. The CDR3 is CASSQGTEAYEQYF. The CDR3 DNA reads TGTGCCAGCAGCCAGGGGACAGAAGCCTACGAGCAGTACTTC.

The V and J genes are TRBV7-8 and TRBJ1-2, with 7 bases fitting TRBD1. The germline CDR1 and CDR2 sequences are SGHVS and FQNEAQ. The CDR3 loop spans 16 amino acids. With V trimmed by 5 bases and J by 3 bases, 12 bases remained unmatched. CDR3 in DNA: TGTGCCAGCAGCCCAAGACTACTAGGGACAGACTATGGCTACACCTTC. It encodes CASSPRLLGTDYGYTF.

The rearrangement joins TRBV3-1 (or the pseudogene TRBV3-2) to TRBJ1-4; no firm D call. Germline CDR1 and CDR2: LGHDT and YNNKEL (reference sequence). The germline V and J ends were trimmed by 0 bases and 8 bases, with 10 bases remaining between them. This CDR3 spans 14 amino acids. CDR3 amino acids: CASSQDRRVEKLFF. The CDR3 DNA is TGTGCCAGCAGCCAAGATCGGAGAGTGGAAAAACTGTTTTTT.

This clone was seen only once. The chain links TRBV24-1 to TRBJ1-4; 12 nucleotides align to TRBD1. This CDR3 has 14 residues. The junction had 3 bases not matched to a gene; V was cut back by 3 bases and J by 11 bases. Germline V gene lookup returns CDR1 KGHDR and CDR2 SFDVKD. The CDR3 here is CATSDVGTGGKLFF. Here the CDR3 DNA reads TGTGCCACCAGTGATGTCGGGACAGGGGGCAAACTGTTTTTT.

The chain uses TRBV5-4 and TRBJ1-2; D is unclear. This CDR3 is 15 amino acids long. Trimming shortened V by 0 bases and J by 2 bases, and 11 bases separated the two germline ends. The germline V gene encodes CDR1 SGHNT and CDR2 YYREEE (reference sequence). The CDR3 DNA is TGTGCCAGCAGCTTGGGGGCATCGAAGAACTATGGCTACACCTTC. Protein product: CASSLGASKNYGYTF.

The chain links TRBV7-9 to TRBJ2-1; 12 bases match TRBD2. Losses at the gene ends were 3 bases for V and 12 bases for J; bases not matched to a gene: 9. The CDR3 contains 15 residues. Germline lookup yields CDR1 SEHNR and CDR2 FQNEAQ (reference sequence). CDR3 in amino acids: CASSFYRLAGAGQFF. CDR3 sequence (DNA): TGTGCCAGCAGCTTCTATAGACTAGCGGGAGCTGGGCAGTTCTTC.

The V gene is TRBV9, the J gene TRBJ2-3; D gene unclear. Trimming pared 1 base from V and 0 bases from J, leaving 3 bases between. The length of the CDR3 is 13 residues. Germline CDR1 is SGDLS and CDR2 is YYNGEE. This chain's CDR3 is CASSVRSTDTQYF. The CDR3 DNA sequence: TGTGCCAGCAGCGTACGTAGCACAGATACGCAGTATTTT.

The genes are TRBV7-3 and TRBJ1-1, with D tentatively TRBD1 (5 bases). Germline CDR1 is SGHTA and CDR2 is FQGTGA. The length of the CDR3 is 13 residues. Trimming took off 5 bases at V and 1 base at J, with 8 bases between the two ends. In DNA form, the CDR3 reads TGTGCCAGCAGCCAACAGGAGAACACTGAAGCTTTCTTT. Protein: CASSQQENTEAFF.

This sequence joins TRBV5-1 and TRBJ1-1; TRBD1 might be the D (6 bases). Trimming stripped 5 bases from V and 1 base from J, with 21 bases between. The CDR3 spans 17 residues. Looked up from germline, CDR1 is SGHRS and CDR2 is YFSETQ. CDR3 bases: TGCGCCAGCAGTAAGGCAGGGGACATTTTAAGGAACACTGAAGCTTTCTTT. Protein: CASSKAGDILRNTEAFF.

The chain couples TRBV27 to TRBJ1-1; 9 bases map to TRBD1. The CDR3 runs to 15 residues. Unmatched junction bases numbered 7, after V lost 8 bases and J lost 0 bases. Germline V CDR1 and CDR2: MNHEY, SMNVEV (reference sequence). The CDR3 coding sequence is TGTGCCAGCGTACCGGGACAGGGCATGAACACTGAAGCTTTCTTT. It codes for CASVPGQGMNTEAFF.

The chain has TRBV19 and TRBJ1-6; D gene unclear. Per the germline V gene, CDR1 is LNHDA and CDR2 is SQIVND (reference sequence). V lost 6 bases and J 6 bases, leaving 9 bases between the germline ends. The CDR3 is made up of 13 amino acids. The CDR3 sequence: CASRRSGNSPLHF. The CDR3 DNA sequence: TGTGCCAGTAGGAGATCGGGTAATTCACCCCTCCACTTT. Supplemented by reference TRBV19 and TRBJ1-6, the full variable domain reads DGGITQSPKYLFRKEGQNVTLSCEQNLNHDAMYWYRQDPGQGLRLIYYSQIVNDFQKGDIAEGYSVSREKKESFPLTVTSAQKNPTAFYLCASRRSGNSPLHFGNGTRLTVT.

The V call is TRBV28, the J call TRBJ2-7; D remains unclear. Germline lookup yields CDR1 MDHEN and CDR2 SYDVKM. The CDR3 spans 17 residues. V lost 1 base to trimming and J lost 3 bases, with 19 bases between them. The CDR3 sequence: CASSLSSGSAQVYEQYF. The CDR3 DNA follows: TGTGCCAGCAGTTTATCTTCTGGGTCGGCTCAGGTCTACGAGCAGTACTTC.

The genes are TRBV21-1 and TRBJ2-7; the DNA was not used to check the table's D call, TRBD2. TRBV21-1 is a pseudogene. The length of the CDR3 is 13 residues. This chain's CDR3 is CASTKTLLYEQYF. The DNA of the CDR3 is TGTGCCAGCACCAAAACGTTACTATACGAGCAGTACTTC.

This clone was picked up one time. The chain combines TRBV21-1 with TRBJ2-5; the tabulated D call, TRBD1, remains unverified against the DNA. TRBV21-1 is assigned pseudogene status. The CDR3 consists of 16 residues. CDR3 DNA: TGTGCCAGCAGCAAAACGGGTCGCAGGGACCAAGAGACCCAGTACTTC. It yields the protein CASSKTGRRDQETQYF.

A few counts support this clone. The chain has TRBV30 and TRBJ1-2; the D is unclear. The CDR3 is 10 amino acids. Between the trimmed V and J ends, which lost 3 bases and 8 bases, there was a span of 7 bases. Looked up from germline, CDR1 is GTSNPN and CDR2 is SVGIG (reference sequence). Written as DNA, the CDR3 is TGTGCCTGGAGACGGGGAGGCTACACCTTC. It specifies CAWRRGGYTF.

The gene calls are TRBV18 and TRBJ2-2; D not resolved. Germline V gene sequence: CDR1 KGHSH, CDR2 LQKENI. V was clipped by 1 base and J by 2 bases, with 26 bases between them. The CDR3 is 21 residues long. The CDR3 spells CASSPLLGLNRQTRNTGELFF. CDR3 bases: TGTGCCAGCTCACCACTATTGGGTCTTAACAGACAAACCCGAAACACCGGGGAGCTGTTTTTT.

The J gene is TRBJ2-1, the V gene TRBV11-2, with D perhaps TRBD2 (5 bases). Germline V gives CDR1 SGHAT, CDR2 FQNNGV. The V end was cut by 5 bases, the J end by 13 bases, with 27 bases between. CDR3 length: 16 residues. For the CDR3, the DNA is TGTGCCAGCAGCCATTCCCCCTTAGGTGGGAGCGACTTCCAGTTCTTC. It yields the protein CASSHSPLGGSDFQFF.

The V call is TRBV7-2, the J call TRBJ1-1; D not certain. The CDR3 has 14 residues. The V gene's germline CDR1 is SGHTA and CDR2 FQGNSA. V shed 2 bases and J shed 4 bases, with 11 bases lying between them. The CDR3 spells CASSLRLGPTEAFF. The DNA for the CDR3 is TGTGCCAGCAGCTTAAGGCTGGGCCCCACTGAAGCTTTCTTT.

The gene calls are TRBV6-5 and TRBJ2-7; TRBD1 might be the D (5 bases). Looked up from germline, CDR1 is MNHEY and CDR2 is SVGAGI. The germline V and J ends were trimmed by 3 bases and 3 bases, with 6 bases remaining between them. CDR3 length: 12 amino acids. CDR3 coding DNA: TGTGCCAGCAGTTATGACAGCTACGAGCAGTACTTC. Translated, it gives CASSYDSYEQYF.

This clone appeared once. This chain connects TRBV11-2 to TRBJ1-5; weak D call: TRBD1 (6 bases). Germline V gene data show CDR1 as SGHAT and CDR2 as FQNNGV. The CDR3 extends over 17 amino acids. Trimming stripped 1 base from V and 2 bases from J, with 15 bases between. This chain's CDR3 is CASSLGRGEFGNQPQHF. DNA for the CDR3: TGTGCCAGCAGCTTAGGCAGGGGAGAGTTCGGCAATCAGCCCCAGCATTTT.

The chain couples TRBV27 to TRBJ1-1, with a tentative D call TRBD1 (6 bases). V was cut by 1 base and J by 3 bases, with 6 bases left in between. The CDR3 runs 13 residues. Germline values: CDR1 MNHEY, CDR2 SMNVEV (reference sequence). The CDR3 DNA reads as TGTGCCAGCAGTTTATACAGGGACACTGAAGCTTTCTTT. Its translation: CASSLYRDTEAFF.

This clone was counted a single time. The rearrangement links TRBV4-1 to TRBJ2-1; 12 nucleotides agree with TRBD2. V gave up 4 bases and J gave up 0 bases; unmatched junction bases: 7. The CDR3 contains 18 residues. The V gene's germline CDR1 is MGHRA and CDR2 YSYEKL. The CDR3 DNA is TGCGCCAGCAGCCCGGGACTAGCGGGCCGCAGCTCCTACAATGAGCAGTTCTTC. It specifies CASSPGLAGRSSYNEQFF.

V usage is TRBV6-5 and J usage is TRBJ1-6; D uncertain. V lost 6 bases and J lost 7, with 4 bases in between. The CDR3 contains 11 residues. Germline assignment: CDR1 MNHEY and CDR2 SVGAGI. The CDR3 coding sequence is TGTGCCAGCAGGCAGAATTCACCCCTCCACTTT. This encodes CASRQNSPLHF.

The chain employs TRBV27 and TRBJ2-1; 10 bases align to TRBD2. Germline loops: CDR1 MNHEY, CDR2 SMNVEV (reference sequence). The length of the CDR3 is 16 residues. J lost 3 bases, V lost 6 bases, and 8 bases had no gene match. CDR3 loop: CASSLRGTSDYNEQFF. Written as DNA, the CDR3 is TGTGCCAGCAGCCTCCGGGGGACTAGCGACTACAATGAGCAGTTCTTC.

The chain couples TRBV30 to TRBJ1-1, with 7 positions matching TRBD1. Germline lookup yields CDR1 GTSNPN and CDR2 SVGIG (reference sequence). V dropped 3 bases and J dropped 1; count of bases not matched to a gene: 5. The CDR3 contains 14 residues. The CDR3 bases are TGTGCCTGGAGGACCGGGACAGCGAACACTGAAGCTTTCTTT. This codes for CAWRTGTANTEAFF.

This chain uses TRBV19 with TRBJ2-7, with TRBD1 as a possible D gene (6 bases). This CDR3 has 13 amino acids. V dropped 1 base and J dropped 6 bases, with 10 bases sitting between them. CDR1 and CDR2 from the germline V gene are LNHDA and SQIVND (reference sequence). This CDR3 is CASSIAPRGEQYF. CDR3 nucleotide sequence: TGTGCCAGTAGTATAGCCCCCAGGGGCGAGCAGTACTTC.

V usage is TRBV19 and J usage is TRBJ1-4, with D possibly matching TRBD1 (6 bases). Per the germline V gene, CDR1 is LNHDA and CDR2 is SQIVND (reference sequence). Trimming cost V 7 bases and J 7 bases, with 16 bases left between them. This CDR3 has 14 amino acids. CDR3 residues: CASTQGQASEKLFF. The CDR3 nucleotides are TGTGCCAGTACTCAGGGACAAGCCAGTGAAAAACTGTTTTTT.

V gene TRBV7-2 combines with J gene TRBJ1-2; TRBD1 matches at 9 bases. The CDR3 consists of 14 residues. Germline V gene lookup returns CDR1 SGHTA and CDR2 FQGNSA. Trimming removed 3 bases from V and 5 bases from J; junction bases left unmatched: 4. The DNA for the CDR3 is TGTGCCAGCAGCTTGGGGACAGGGTGGTATGGCTACACCTTC. Translation gives CASSLGTGWYGYTF.

The gene calls are TRBV6-1 and TRBJ1-2; D possibly corresponds to TRBD1 (5 bases). The CDR3 consists of 14 residues. CDR1 is MNHNS and CDR2 is SASEGT in the germline V gene. V was trimmed by 2 bases and J by 7 bases, leaving 14 bases between them. In DNA form, the CDR3 reads TGTGCCAGCAGTGAAAAGATCTCTGGGGCTGGCTACACCTTC. This sequence encodes CASSEKISGAGYTF.